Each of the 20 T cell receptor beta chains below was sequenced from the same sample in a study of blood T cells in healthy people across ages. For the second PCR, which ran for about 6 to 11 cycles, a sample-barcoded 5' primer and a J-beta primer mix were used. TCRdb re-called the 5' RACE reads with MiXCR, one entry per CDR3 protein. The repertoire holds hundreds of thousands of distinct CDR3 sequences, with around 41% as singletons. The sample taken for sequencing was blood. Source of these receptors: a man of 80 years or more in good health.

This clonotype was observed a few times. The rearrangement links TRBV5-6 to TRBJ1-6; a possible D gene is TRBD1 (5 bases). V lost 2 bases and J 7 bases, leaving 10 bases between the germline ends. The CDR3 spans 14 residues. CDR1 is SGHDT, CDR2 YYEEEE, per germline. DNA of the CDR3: TGTGCCAGCAGCTTAGCAGGGACGAATTCACCCCTCCACTTT. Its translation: CASSLAGTNSPLHF.

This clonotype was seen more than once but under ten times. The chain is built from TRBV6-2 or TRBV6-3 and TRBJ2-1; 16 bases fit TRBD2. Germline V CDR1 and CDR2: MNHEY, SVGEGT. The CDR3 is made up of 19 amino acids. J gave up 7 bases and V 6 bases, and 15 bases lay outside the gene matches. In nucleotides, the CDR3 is TGTGCCAGCAGGGGAAGGGGACTAGCGGGGGGGCCCCCGAAGAATGAGCAGTTCTTC. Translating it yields CASRGRGLAGGPPKNEQFF.

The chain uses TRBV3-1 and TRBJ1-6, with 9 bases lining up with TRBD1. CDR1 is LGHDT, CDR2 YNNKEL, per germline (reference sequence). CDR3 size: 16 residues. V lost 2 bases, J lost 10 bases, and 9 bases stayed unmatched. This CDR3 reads CASSQPTGTGQSPLHF. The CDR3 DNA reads TGTGCCAGCAGCCAACCTACCGGGACAGGGCAATCACCCCTCCACTTT.

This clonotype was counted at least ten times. The CDR3 spells CASENSGSQNIQYF. The CDR3 region has the DNA TGTGCCAGCGAGAACTCGGGTAGCCAAAACATTCAGTACTTC. The chain uses TRBV28 and TRBJ2-4; no clear D. The CDR3 has 14 residues. With 8 bases removed from V and 5 bases from J, the gap between germline ends came to 16 bases. In germline, CDR1 is MDHEN, CDR2 SYDVKM.

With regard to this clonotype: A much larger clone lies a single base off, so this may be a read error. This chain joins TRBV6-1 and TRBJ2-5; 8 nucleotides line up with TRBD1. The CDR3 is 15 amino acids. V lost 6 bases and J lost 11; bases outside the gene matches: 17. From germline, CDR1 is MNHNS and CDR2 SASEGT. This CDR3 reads CASSPPGTGFNEQYF. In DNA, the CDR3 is TGTGCCAGCAGCCCGCCCGGGACAGGTTTCAATGAGCAGTACTTC.

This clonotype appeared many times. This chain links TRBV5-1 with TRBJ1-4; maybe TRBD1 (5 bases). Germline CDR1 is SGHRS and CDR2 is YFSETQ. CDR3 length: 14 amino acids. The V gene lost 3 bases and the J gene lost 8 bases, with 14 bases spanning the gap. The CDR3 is CASSWGGGREKLFF. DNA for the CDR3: TGCGCCAGCAGCTGGGGGGGGGGAAGAGAAAAACTGTTTTTT. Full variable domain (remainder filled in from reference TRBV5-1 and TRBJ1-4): KAGVTQTPRYLIKTRGQQVTLSCSPISGHRSVSWYQQTPGQGLQFLFEYFSETQRNKGNFPGRFSGRQFSNSRSEMNVSTLELGDSALYLCASSWGGGREKLFFGSGTQLSVL.

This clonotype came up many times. CDR3 region: CASSARLLDRLRANVLTF. CDR3 nucleotide sequence: TGTGCCAGCAGTGCTAGACTTTTGGACAGGCTACGGGCCAACGTCCTGACTTTC. The chain is built from TRBV12-3 or TRBV12-4 and TRBJ2-6; 7 nucleotides match TRBD1. J gave up 5 bases and V 5 bases, and 15 bases lay outside the gene matches. The CDR3 sequence is 18 residues long.

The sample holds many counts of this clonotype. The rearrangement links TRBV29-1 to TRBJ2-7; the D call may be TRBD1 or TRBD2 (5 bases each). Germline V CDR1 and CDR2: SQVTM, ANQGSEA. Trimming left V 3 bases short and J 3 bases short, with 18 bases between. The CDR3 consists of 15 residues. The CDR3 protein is CSVESSGPEDYEQYF. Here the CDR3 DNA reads TGCAGCGTTGAGTCCTCGGGACCAGAGGACTACGAGCAGTACTTC.

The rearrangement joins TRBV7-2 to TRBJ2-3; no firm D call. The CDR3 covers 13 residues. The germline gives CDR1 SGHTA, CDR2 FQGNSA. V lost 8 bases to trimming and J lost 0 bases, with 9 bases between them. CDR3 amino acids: CASGQTSTDTQYF. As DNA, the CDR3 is TGTGCCAGCGGCCAAACTAGCACAGATACGCAGTATTTT.

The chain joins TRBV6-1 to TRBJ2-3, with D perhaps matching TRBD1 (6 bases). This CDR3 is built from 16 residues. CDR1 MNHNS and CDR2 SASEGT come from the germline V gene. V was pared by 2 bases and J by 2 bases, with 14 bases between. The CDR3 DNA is TGTGCCAGCAGTGAACGAGTGGACAGACTCACAGATACGCAGTATTTT. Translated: CASSERVDRLTDTQYF.

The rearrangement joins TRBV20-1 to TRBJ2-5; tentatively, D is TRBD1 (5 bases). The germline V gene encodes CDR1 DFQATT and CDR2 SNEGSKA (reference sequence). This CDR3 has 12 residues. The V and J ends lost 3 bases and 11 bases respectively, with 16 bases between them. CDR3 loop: CSASPGYNEQYF. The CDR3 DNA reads TGCAGTGCTAGTCCAGGGTACAATGAGCAGTACTTC.

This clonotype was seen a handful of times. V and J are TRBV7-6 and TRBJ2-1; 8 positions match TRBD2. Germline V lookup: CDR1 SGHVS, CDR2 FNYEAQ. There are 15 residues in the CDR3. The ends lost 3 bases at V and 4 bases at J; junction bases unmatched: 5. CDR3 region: CASSLGLGGYNEQFF. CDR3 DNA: TGTGCCAGCAGCTTGGGACTAGGAGGGTACAATGAGCAGTTCTTC.

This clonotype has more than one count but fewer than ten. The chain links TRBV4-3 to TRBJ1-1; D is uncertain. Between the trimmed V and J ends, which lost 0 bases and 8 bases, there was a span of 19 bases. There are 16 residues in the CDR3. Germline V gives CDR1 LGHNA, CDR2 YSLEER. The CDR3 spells CASSQDPLEYQGEAFF. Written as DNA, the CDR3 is TGCGCCAGCAGCCAAGACCCCCTTGAGTACCAAGGAGAAGCTTTCTTT.

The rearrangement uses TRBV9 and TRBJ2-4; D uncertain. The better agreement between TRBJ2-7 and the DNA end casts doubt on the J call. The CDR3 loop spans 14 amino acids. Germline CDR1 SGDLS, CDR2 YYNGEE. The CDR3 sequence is CASSPTSYPYEQYF. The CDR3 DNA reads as TGTGCCAGCAGCCCTACCAGCTACCCTTACGAGCAGTACTTC.

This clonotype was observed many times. CDR3 nucleotides: TGTGCCAGCAGTTTACCCCGGACTAGCGGGGGCCACAATGAGCAGTTCTTC. It is translated as CASSLPRTSGGHNEQFF. The chain couples TRBV27 to TRBJ2-1, with 13 bases matching TRBD2. Germline assignment: CDR1 MNHEY and CDR2 SMNVEV (reference sequence). The CDR3 extends over 17 amino acids. V trimming: 2 bases; J trimming: 5 bases; junction bases outside the gene matches: 6.

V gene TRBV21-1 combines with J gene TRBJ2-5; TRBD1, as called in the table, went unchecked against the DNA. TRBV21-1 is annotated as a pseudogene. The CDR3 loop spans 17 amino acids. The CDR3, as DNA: TGTGCCAGCAGCCACGCCCGGGTCATACCCATGATGGAGACCCAGTACTTC. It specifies CASSHARVIPMMETQYF.

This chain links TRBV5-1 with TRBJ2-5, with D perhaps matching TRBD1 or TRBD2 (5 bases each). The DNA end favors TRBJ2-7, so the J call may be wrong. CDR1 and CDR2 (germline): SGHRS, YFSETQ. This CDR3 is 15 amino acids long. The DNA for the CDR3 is TGCGCCAGCAGCGTTTCCGGGACGACTAACTACGAGCAGTACTTC. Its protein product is CASSVSGTTNYEQYF.

The DNA for the CDR3 is TGCGCCAGCAGTGAGAGTCGCGGGGACCAAGAGACCCAGTACTTC. It is translated as CASSESRGDQETQYF. This chain connects TRBV10-1 to TRBJ2-5; D possibly corresponds to TRBD2 (6 bases). This CDR3 region has 15 residues. The germline V gene encodes CDR1 WNHNN and CDR2 SYGVQD (reference sequence). Trimming stripped 2 bases from V and 0 bases from J, with 10 bases between.

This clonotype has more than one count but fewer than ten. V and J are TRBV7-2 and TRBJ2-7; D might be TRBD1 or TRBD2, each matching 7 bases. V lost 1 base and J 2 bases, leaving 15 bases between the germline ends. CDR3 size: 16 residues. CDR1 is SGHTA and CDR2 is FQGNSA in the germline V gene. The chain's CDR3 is CASSLGRGGYPYEQYF. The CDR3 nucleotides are TGTGCCAGCAGCTTAGGCAGGGGGGGCTACCCCTACGAGCAGTACTTC. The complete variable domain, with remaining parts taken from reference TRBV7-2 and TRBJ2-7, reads GAGVSQSPSNKVTEKGKDVELRCDPISGHTALYWYRQSLGQGLEFLIYFQGNSAPDKSGLPSDRFSAERTGGSVSTLTIQRTQQEDSAVYLCASSLGRGGYPYEQYFGPGTRLTVT.

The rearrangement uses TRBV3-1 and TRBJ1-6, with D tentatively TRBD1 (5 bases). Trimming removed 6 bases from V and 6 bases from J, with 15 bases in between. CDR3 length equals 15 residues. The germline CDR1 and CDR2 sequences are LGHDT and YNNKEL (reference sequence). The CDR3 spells CASSQTGTVNSPLHF. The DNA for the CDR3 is TGTGCCAGCAGTCAAACCGGGACGGTTAATTCACCCCTCCACTTT.